These T cell receptor beta chains were read from a single sample in a study of blood T cell repertoires in COVID-19. Sequenced by immunoSEQ multiplex PCR; TCRdb stores in-frame clones only, minus some. The repertoire includes roughly 320,000 clones, 85% of them detected once, and approximately 7.6% sits in the top ten. The sequenced sample was peripheral blood. The receptors originated from a human donor in a cohort sampled during active COVID-19. The CDR3 runs from the conserved cysteine through the conserved F or W. A D gene is named only where the DNA matches it firmly. A clone size is listed for some rows: how often the clone was seen (once, few, many), or a class if it is expanded.

13 TRBJ1-5 TRBV3-1/TRBV3-2 once - TGTGCCAGCAGCCAAGATCTAATGCAGCCCCAGCATTTT CASSQDLMQPQHF
16 TRBJ2-6 TRBV7-8 - TRBD1 TGTGCCAAAAACAACAGGGGGACCTCTGGGGCCAACGTCCTGACTTTC CAKNNRGTSGANVLTF
15 TRBJ2-1 TRBV9 - TRBD1 TGTGCCAGCAGCGGGCCCGGGACAGGGTACAATGAGCAGTTCTTC CASSGPGTGYNEQFF
14 TRBJ1-2 TRBV2 few TRBD1 TGTGCCAGCAGTGATAAGGGGGACAGCTATGGCTACACCTTC CASSDKGDSYGYTF
16 TRBJ2-2 TRBV5-8 - TRBD2 TGTGCCAGCAGCTCGGGACTAGCGACGAACACCGGGGAGCTGTTTTTT CASSSGLATNTGELFF
13 TRBJ2-1 TRBV3-1/TRBV3-2 - - TGTGCCAGCAGCCATAGCGGCTACAATGAGCAGTTCTTC CASSHSGYNEQFF
13 TRBJ2-1 TRBV18 - - TGTGCCAGCTCACCTTCTTACTACAATGAGCAGTTCTTC CASSPSYYNEQFF
16 TRBJ2-3 TRBV24-1 - TRBD1 TGTGCCACCAGTGATACTACAGGGGGAAGCACAGATACGCAGTATTTT CATSDTTGGSTDTQYF
15 TRBJ1-1 TRBV11-2 - - TGTGCCAGCAGCCCTAGGCTTTGGCAGAACACTGAAGCTTTCTTT CASSPRLWQNTEAFF
15 TRBJ2-3 TRBV18 - - TGTGCCAGCTCATCTGGTAGCGGTCGCACAGATACGCAGTATTTT CASSSGSGRTDTQYF
15 TRBJ2-5 TRBV6-5 - - TGTGCCAGCAGTTACCTTAGACATAGGATTGAGACCCAGTACTTC CASSYLRHRIETQYF
13 TRBJ1-1 TRBV14 few TRBD1 TGTGCCAGCGCTAACAGGGGGAGGACTGAAGCTTTCTTT CASANRGRTEAFF
15 TRBJ2-3 TRBV7-9 - - TGTGCCAGCAGCTTACAGGGCGGTGTCACAGATACGCAGTATTTT CASSLQGGVTDTQYF
15 TRBJ1-1 TRBV18 - TRBD1 TGTGCCAGCTCAACCGGACAGGGTAAGGGGGCTGAAGCTTTCTTT CASSTGQGKGAEAFF
11 TRBJ2-7 TRBV20-1 - TRBD2 TGCAGTACTACTAGCGGGCACGAGCAGTACTTC CSTTSGHEQYF
10 TRBJ1-1 TRBV20-1 once - TGCAGTGCTCGGGACACTGAAGCTTTCTTT CSARDTEAFF
15 TRBJ2-1 TRBV28 - TRBD1 TGTGCCAGCAGTGGACAGGTTGGGTTACGTAATGAGCAGTTCTTC CASSGQVGLRNEQFF
12 TRBJ1-3 TRBV13 - - TGTGCCAGCAGCTACTCCAGGGCGACCATATATTTT CASSYSRATIYF
12 TRBJ2-1 TRBV7-9 - - TGTGCCAGCAGCTTAGGCGGAGACCCGCAGTTCTTC CASSLGGDPQFF
12 TRBJ1-1 TRBV12-3/TRBV12-4 - - TGTGCCAGCAGTTTAAGCAGGGGAGAAGCTTTCTTT CASSLSRGEAFF
15 TRBJ1-2 TRBV19 - - TGTGCCAGTAGTCTGCGGGTCGGGGAGGGCTATGGCTACACCTTC CASSLRVGEGYGYTF
16 TRBJ1-1 TRBV6-5 - - TGTGCCAGCAGTTACTCCGCATATTGGGCGAACACTGAAGCTTTCTTT CASSYSAYWANTEAFF
13 TRBJ1-1 TRBV19 - TRBD1 TGTGCCAGTAGTATTCAGGGGGACACTGAAGCTTTCTTT CASSIQGDTEAFF
17 TRBJ2-7 TRBV15 few - TGTGCCACCAGCAGAGTGGACAAAGGGTTTCGTGCCTACGAGCAGTACTTC CATSRVDKGFRAYEQYF
16 TRBJ2-3 TRBV7-3 - TRBD2 TGTGCCAGCAGCTTAAGCCGTGACGGGGGGACAGATACGCAGTATTTT CASSLSRDGGTDTQYF